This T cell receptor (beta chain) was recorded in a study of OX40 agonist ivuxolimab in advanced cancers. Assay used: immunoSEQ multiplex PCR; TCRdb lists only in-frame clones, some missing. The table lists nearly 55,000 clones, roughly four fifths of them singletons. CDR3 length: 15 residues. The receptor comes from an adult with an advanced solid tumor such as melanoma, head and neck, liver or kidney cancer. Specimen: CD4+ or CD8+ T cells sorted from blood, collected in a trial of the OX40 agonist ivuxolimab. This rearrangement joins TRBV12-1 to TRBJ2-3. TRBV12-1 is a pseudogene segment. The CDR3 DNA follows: TGTGCCAGCAGCTTTGTGGACGCCATATCGGATACGCAGTATTTT. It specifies CASSFVDAISDTQYF.